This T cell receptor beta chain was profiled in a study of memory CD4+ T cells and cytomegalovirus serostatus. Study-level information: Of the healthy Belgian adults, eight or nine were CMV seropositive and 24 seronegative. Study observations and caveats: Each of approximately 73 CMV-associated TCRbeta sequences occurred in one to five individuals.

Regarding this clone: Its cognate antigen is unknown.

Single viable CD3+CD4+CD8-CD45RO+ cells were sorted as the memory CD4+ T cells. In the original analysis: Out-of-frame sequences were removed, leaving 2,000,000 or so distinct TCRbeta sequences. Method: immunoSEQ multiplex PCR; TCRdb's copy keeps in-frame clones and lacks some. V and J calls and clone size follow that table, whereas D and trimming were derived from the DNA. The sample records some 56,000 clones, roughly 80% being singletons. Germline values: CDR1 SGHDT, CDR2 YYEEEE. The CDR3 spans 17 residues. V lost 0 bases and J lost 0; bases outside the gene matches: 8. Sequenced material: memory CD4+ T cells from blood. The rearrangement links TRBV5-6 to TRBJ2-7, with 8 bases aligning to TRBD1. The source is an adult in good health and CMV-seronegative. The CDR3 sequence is CASSLGIRDRISYEQYF. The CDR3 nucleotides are TGTGCCAGCAGCTTGGGCATCCGGGACAGGATCTCCTACGAGCAGTACTTC. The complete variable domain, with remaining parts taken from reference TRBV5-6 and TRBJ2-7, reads DAGVTQSPTHLIKTRGQQVTLRCSPKSGHDTVSWYQQALGQGPQFIFQYYEEEERQRGNFPDRFSGHQFPNYSSELNVNALLLGDSALYLCASSLGIRDRISYEQYFGPGTRLTVT.